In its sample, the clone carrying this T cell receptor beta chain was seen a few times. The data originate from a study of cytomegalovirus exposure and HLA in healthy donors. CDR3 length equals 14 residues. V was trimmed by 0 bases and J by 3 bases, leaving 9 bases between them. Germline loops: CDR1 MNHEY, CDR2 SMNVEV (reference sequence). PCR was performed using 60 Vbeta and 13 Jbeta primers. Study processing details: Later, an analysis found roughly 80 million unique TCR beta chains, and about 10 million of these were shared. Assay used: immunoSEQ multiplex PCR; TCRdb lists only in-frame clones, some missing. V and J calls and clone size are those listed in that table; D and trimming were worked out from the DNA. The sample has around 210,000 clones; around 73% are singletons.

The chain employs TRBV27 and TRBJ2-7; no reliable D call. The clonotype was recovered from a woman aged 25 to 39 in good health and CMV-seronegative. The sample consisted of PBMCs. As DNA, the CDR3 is TGTGCCAGCAGTTTATCAAGTGGCGGCTACGAGCAGTACTTC. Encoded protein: CASSLSSGGYEQYF.